A selection of T cell receptor beta chains follows, all from one sample in a study of cytomegalovirus exposure and HLA in healthy donors. Profiling relied on immunoSEQ multiplex PCR, and the TCRdb table lists in-frame clones only, not all of them. This sample has approximately 50,000 clones, with 60% to 85% found just once. The sequenced sample was PBMCs. Every receptor here comes from a young man in good health and CMV-seropositive. The CDR3 runs from the conserved cysteine through the conserved F or W. D genes are given only for firm matches. Not every row has a clone size; where given, it reads once, few, many or a size class.

v_gene: TRBV7-9
d_gene: -
abundance: -
j_gene: TRBJ2-1
CDR3nt: TGTGCCAGCATCCCTATAGCGGCACGGACATTCAATGAGCAGTTCTTC
CDR3aa: CASIPIAARTFNEQFF

v_gene: TRBV18
d_gene: -
abundance: -
j_gene: TRBJ1-1
CDR3nt: TGTGCCACCAAATCCACCAAGCAAACTGAAGCTTTCTTT
CDR3aa: CATKSTKQTEAFF

v_gene: TRBV9
d_gene: TRBD1
abundance: -
j_gene: TRBJ1-2
CDR3nt: TGTGCCAGCAGCGTAGCTACCGGGACAGGGGGCTATGGCTACACCTTC
CDR3aa: CASSVATGTGGYGYTF

v_gene: TRBV5-1
d_gene: -
abundance: -
j_gene: TRBJ1-4
CDR3nt: TGCGCCAGCAGCAAAATAGAGGCGGCAACTAATGAAAAACTGTTTTTT
CDR3aa: CASSKIEAATNEKLFF

v_gene: TRBV5-1
d_gene: TRBD1
abundance: -
j_gene: TRBJ2-7
CDR3nt: TGCGCCAGTAGGACAGGGGTAGCCTACGAGCAGTACTTC
CDR3aa: CASRTGVAYEQYF

v_gene: TRBV5-8
d_gene: TRBD1
abundance: -
j_gene: TRBJ2-5
CDR3nt: TGTGCCAGCAGCTCGGGACAGGGGGCGAAAGAGACCCAGTACTTC
CDR3aa: CASSSGQGAKETQYF

v_gene: TRBV9
d_gene: -
abundance: few
j_gene: TRBJ1-3
CDR3nt: TGTGCCAGCAGTCGTAAAGGTGGAGGTACCTCTGGAAACACCATATATTTT
CDR3aa: CASSRKGGGTSGNTIYF

v_gene: TRBV28
d_gene: -
abundance: once
j_gene: TRBJ1-5
CDR3nt: TGTGCCAGCAGGTCGACAGGAGATCATCAGCCCCAGCATTTT
CDR3aa: CASRSTGDHQPQHF

v_gene: TRBV7-3
d_gene: TRBD1
abundance: -
j_gene: TRBJ2-1
CDR3nt: TGTGCCAGCAGCTTAGGGGACAGGGCGTCCAGGTCCTACAATGAGCAGTTCTTC
CDR3aa: CASSLGDRASRSYNEQFF

v_gene: TRBV6-1
d_gene: -
abundance: -
j_gene: TRBJ2-1
CDR3nt: TGTGCCAGCAGTGAAGTCGGAGGGGTGGTCGATGAGCAGTTCTTC
CDR3aa: CASSEVGGVVDEQFF

v_gene: TRBV7-3
d_gene: -
abundance: -
j_gene: TRBJ2-2
CDR3nt: TGTGCCAGCAGCCCAAAGACAGGGGAGGGCACCGGGGAGCTGTTTTTT
CDR3aa: CASSPKTGEGTGELFF

v_gene: TRBV11-2
d_gene: -
abundance: once
j_gene: TRBJ2-1
CDR3nt: TGTGCCAGCAGCTTATCTAGGGGTACCTACAATGAGCAGTTCTTC
CDR3aa: CASSLSRGTYNEQFF

v_gene: TRBV6-5
d_gene: TRBD1
abundance: -
j_gene: TRBJ1-5
CDR3nt: TGTGCCAGCAGTTACGGACAGGGGGGAATCGGGCCCCAGCATTTT
CDR3aa: CASSYGQGGIGPQHF

v_gene: TRBV12-5
d_gene: TRBD1
abundance: once
j_gene: TRBJ2-5
CDR3nt: TGTGCTAGTGGCCCTGACAGGGCGACCCAGTACTTC
CDR3aa: CASGPDRATQYF

v_gene: TRBV15
d_gene: -
abundance: -
j_gene: TRBJ1-5
CDR3nt: TGTGCCACCAGCAGAGATCGTGAGTACGGTCAGCCCCAGCATTTT
CDR3aa: CATSRDREYGQPQHF

v_gene: TRBV6-5
d_gene: -
abundance: -
j_gene: TRBJ1-6
CDR3nt: TGTGCCAGCAGTGAACAGGGATATAATTCACCCCTCCACTTT
CDR3aa: CASSEQGYNSPLHF

v_gene: TRBV6-1
d_gene: -
abundance: -
j_gene: TRBJ1-3
CDR3nt: TGTGCCACCCAGACAGTCCCCTCTGGAAACACCATATATTTT
CDR3aa: CATQTVPSGNTIYF

v_gene: TRBV7-6
d_gene: TRBD2
abundance: -
j_gene: TRBJ2-3
CDR3nt: TGTGCCAGCAGTCTCTGGACTAGCGGGGGAACAGATACGCAGTATTTT
CDR3aa: CASSLWTSGGTDTQYF

v_gene: TRBV28
d_gene: TRBD1
abundance: -
j_gene: TRBJ2-7
CDR3nt: TGTGCCAGCAGTTTGTCCCCGGGGACAGGGATCTACGAGCAGTACTTC
CDR3aa: CASSLSPGTGIYEQYF

v_gene: TRBV7-2
d_gene: TRBD1
abundance: -
j_gene: TRBJ2-7
CDR3nt: TGTGCCAGCAGCTCCCGGACAGGGGTCGAGCAGTACTTC
CDR3aa: CASSSRTGVEQYF

v_gene: TRBV10-2
d_gene: -
abundance: -
j_gene: TRBJ2-2
CDR3nt: TGCGCCAGCGAGGACTATTTCCTGGGGGACACCGGGGAGCTGTTTTTT
CDR3aa: CASEDYFLGDTGELFF

v_gene: TRBV11-2
d_gene: TRBD1
abundance: -
j_gene: TRBJ1-4
CDR3nt: TGTGCCAGCAGCTTAGTGGGGACAGGAGTTAATGAAAAACTGTTTTTT
CDR3aa: CASSLVGTGVNEKLFF

v_gene: TRBV28
d_gene: TRBD2
abundance: once
j_gene: TRBJ2-1
CDR3nt: TGTGCCAGCAGTTTCACGTCCATACTAGCGGTCACCTACAATGAGCAGTTCTTC
CDR3aa: CASSFTSILAVTYNEQFF

v_gene: TRBV5-1
d_gene: TRBD2
abundance: few
j_gene: TRBJ2-1
CDR3nt: TGCGCCAGCAGCTTGGACGTCGGGGGGGCATACAATGAGCAGTTCTTC
CDR3aa: CASSLDVGGAYNEQFF

v_gene: TRBV13
d_gene: -
abundance: -
j_gene: TRBJ2-1
CDR3nt: TGTGCCAGCAGCTTAGGTGGCAGAAATTACAATGAGCAGTTCTTC
CDR3aa: CASSLGGRNYNEQFF

v_gene: TRBV10-3
d_gene: TRBD1
abundance: -
j_gene: TRBJ2-1
CDR3nt: TGTGCCATCAGTGAACGGGACAGCTACAATGAGCAGTTCTTC
CDR3aa: CAISERDSYNEQFF

v_gene: TRBV2
d_gene: -
abundance: few
j_gene: TRBJ1-1
CDR3nt: TGTGCCAGCCGAGGACAGTTGAACACTGAAGCTTTCTTT
CDR3aa: CASRGQLNTEAFF

v_gene: TRBV6-1
d_gene: TRBD1
abundance: -
j_gene: TRBJ1-2
CDR3nt: TGTGCCAGCAGGATAGGACAGGTCTCCTATGGCTACACCTTC
CDR3aa: CASRIGQVSYGYTF

v_gene: TRBV20-1
d_gene: TRBD2
abundance: -
j_gene: TRBJ2-3
CDR3nt: TGCAGTGCCCGGGGGGGACCCACAGAGTATTTT
CDR3aa: CSARGGPTEYF

v_gene: TRBV4-1
d_gene: -
abundance: -
j_gene: TRBJ2-3
CDR3nt: TGCGCCAGCAGCCAAGAAGGGGCCAGAACAGATACGCAGTATTTT
CDR3aa: CASSQEGARTDTQYF

v_gene: TRBV30
d_gene: -
abundance: -
j_gene: TRBJ1-5
CDR3nt: TGTGCCTGGAGTGCGGGGTCGAATCAGCCCCAGCATTTT
CDR3aa: CAWSAGSNQPQHF

v_gene: TRBV7-9
d_gene: TRBD1
abundance: -
j_gene: TRBJ1-1
CDR3nt: TGTGCCAGCAGCTCGCCCACAGGGGTGAACACTGAAGCTTTCTTT
CDR3aa: CASSSPTGVNTEAFF

v_gene: TRBV5-1
d_gene: -
abundance: -
j_gene: TRBJ2-4
CDR3nt: TGCGCCAGCAGCTTAAGTGGACAGACAAACATTCAGTACTTC
CDR3aa: CASSLSGQTNIQYF

v_gene: TRBV28
d_gene: TRBD1
abundance: -
j_gene: TRBJ1-2
CDR3nt: TGTGCCAGCAGTTTCCAGGGGGCTGGCTACACCTTC
CDR3aa: CASSFQGAGYTF

v_gene: TRBV19
d_gene: -
abundance: -
j_gene: TRBJ1-5
CDR3nt: TGTGCCAGCAGAGGGCAGATAACCGGCAATCAGCCCCAGCATTTT
CDR3aa: CASRGQITGNQPQHF

v_gene: TRBV7-2
d_gene: -
abundance: -
j_gene: TRBJ2-1
CDR3nt: TGTGCCAGCAGCCGCGGGTTACCTTCCGGCAATGAGCAGTTCTTC
CDR3aa: CASSRGLPSGNEQFF

v_gene: TRBV6-5
d_gene: -
abundance: -
j_gene: TRBJ2-6
CDR3nt: TGTGCCAGCAGTTACTCGGGCGCCGGGATGGCCAACGTCCTGACTTTC
CDR3aa: CASSYSGAGMANVLTF

v_gene: TRBV7-8
d_gene: -
abundance: -
j_gene: TRBJ2-7
CDR3nt: TGTGCCAGCAGCTCCGGAATCGGGCGGGGATACGAGCAGTACTTC
CDR3aa: CASSSGIGRGYEQYF

v_gene: TRBV5-1
d_gene: -
abundance: -
j_gene: TRBJ1-3
CDR3nt: TGCGCCAGCAGCTTGGCGGGAATCGACTCTGGAAACACCATATATTTT
CDR3aa: CASSLAGIDSGNTIYF

v_gene: TRBV19
d_gene: -
abundance: -
j_gene: TRBJ1-5
CDR3nt: TGTGCCAGTAGTATCCTGAATCAGCCCCAGCATTTT
CDR3aa: CASSILNQPQHF

v_gene: TRBV5-1
d_gene: -
abundance: -
j_gene: TRBJ2-5
CDR3nt: TGCGCCAGCAGCTTGGCCTCCCAAGAGACCCAGTACTTC
CDR3aa: CASSLASQETQYF

v_gene: TRBV9
d_gene: -
abundance: -
j_gene: TRBJ1-6
CDR3nt: TGTGCCAGCAGCGTAGATCCGGGACACACTACCGGGTCACCCCTCCACTTT
CDR3aa: CASSVDPGHTTGSPLHF

v_gene: TRBV7-2
d_gene: -
abundance: -
j_gene: TRBJ1-5
CDR3nt: TGTGCCAGCAGCTTAGGTGGGGAGGGCCCCAATCAGCCCCAGCATTTT
CDR3aa: CASSLGGEGPNQPQHF

v_gene: TRBV28
d_gene: -
abundance: -
j_gene: TRBJ1-5
CDR3nt: TGTGCCAGCATCGAACAGCAAGGCAATCAGCCCCAGCATTTT
CDR3aa: CASIEQQGNQPQHF

v_gene: TRBV4-2
d_gene: -
abundance: -
j_gene: TRBJ2-1
CDR3nt: TGTGCCAGCAGCCAAGGTGAGAGCTATGAGCAGTTCTTC
CDR3aa: CASSQGESYEQFF

v_gene: TRBV2
d_gene: TRBD2
abundance: -
j_gene: TRBJ2-7
CDR3nt: TGTGCCAGCAGTGAAGAGACTAGCGGGGGCTCCTACGAGCAGTACTTC
CDR3aa: CASSEETSGGSYEQYF

v_gene: TRBV6-1
d_gene: TRBD1
abundance: -
j_gene: TRBJ1-5
CDR3nt: TGTGCCAGCAGTGAAGAGGTTCGGAACAGGGGGGTTGGCAATCAGCCCCAGCATTTT
CDR3aa: CASSEEVRNRGVGNQPQHF

v_gene: TRBV7-2
d_gene: -
abundance: -
j_gene: TRBJ2-7
CDR3nt: TGTGCCAGCAGCTTGGGGGGGCTCCCCCACGAGCAGTACTTC
CDR3aa: CASSLGGLPHEQYF

v_gene: TRBV7-6
d_gene: -
abundance: -
j_gene: TRBJ2-5
CDR3nt: TGTGCCAGCAGCCCAGTCTCAGGGGCCGCCCAAGAGACCCAGTACTTC
CDR3aa: CASSPVSGAAQETQYF

v_gene: TRBV19
d_gene: TRBD1
abundance: -
j_gene: TRBJ1-1
CDR3nt: TGTGCCAGTACCCGACAGGGCCTGAACACTGAAGCTTTCTTT
CDR3aa: CASTRQGLNTEAFF

v_gene: TRBV19
d_gene: -
abundance: -
j_gene: TRBJ2-5
CDR3nt: TGTGCCAGTAGTGCCAGGACAGCCTTGCAAGAGACCCAGTACTTC
CDR3aa: CASSARTALQETQYF

v_gene: TRBV5-6
d_gene: -
abundance: -
j_gene: TRBJ2-7
CDR3nt: TGTGCCAGCAGCTTGGAGTGGCGGAGTTCCTACGAGCAGTACTTC
CDR3aa: CASSLEWRSSYEQYF

v_gene: TRBV29-1
d_gene: TRBD1
abundance: -
j_gene: TRBJ2-7
CDR3nt: TGCAGCGTTGAAGACTCCATGTTCGGGACAGGGGGGAAGCAGTACTTC
CDR3aa: CSVEDSMFGTGGKQYF

v_gene: TRBV2
d_gene: -
abundance: -
j_gene: TRBJ2-2
CDR3nt: TGTGCCAGCAACGGAGGACCAAACACCGGGGAGCTGTTTTTT
CDR3aa: CASNGGPNTGELFF

v_gene: TRBV4-2
d_gene: TRBD2
abundance: -
j_gene: TRBJ2-2
CDR3nt: TGTGCCAGCAGCCAACCTAGCGGGGGGCTGAACACCGGGGAGCTGTTTTTT
CDR3aa: CASSQPSGGLNTGELFF

v_gene: TRBV18
d_gene: -
abundance: -
j_gene: TRBJ2-7
CDR3nt: TGTGCCAGCTCTCCGGGACACAAATCGGACGAGCAGTACTTC
CDR3aa: CASSPGHKSDEQYF

v_gene: TRBV2
d_gene: -
abundance: few
j_gene: TRBJ1-2
CDR3nt: TGTGCCAGCAGTGACGGACACCCGCCTGGCTACACCTTC
CDR3aa: CASSDGHPPGYTF

v_gene: TRBV9
d_gene: -
abundance: -
j_gene: TRBJ1-5
CDR3nt: TGTGCCAGCAGCGTAGGGGAGAACCATCAGCCCCAGCATTTT
CDR3aa: CASSVGENHQPQHF

v_gene: TRBV13
d_gene: TRBD1
abundance: -
j_gene: TRBJ1-2
CDR3nt: TGTGCCAGCAGCTTCGACAGGGGGCTATCGGGAGGCTACACCTTC
CDR3aa: CASSFDRGLSGGYTF